This entry is about one TCR beta chain. Clones were read by immunoSEQ multiplex PCR, and TCRdb kept only the in-frame ones, dropping some. This sample yields fewer than 80,000 clones, of which 65% to 75% are seen a single time; approximately 9% belongs to the top ten. These data originate in a study of PD-1 blockade in classical Hodgkin lymphoma. Trimming removed 4 bases from V and 5 bases from J; junction bases left unmatched: 5. Germline CDR1 reads SGHNT; CDR2 reads YENEEA. The CDR3 covers 14 residues. Brentuximab vedotin exposure varied, and every patient relapsed after autologous stem cell transplantation. Patients showed best responses of complete response, partial response or progressive disease.

Sequences were derived from peripheral blood mononuclear cells (PBMCs), sampled before the second cycle of nivolumab. The chain links TRBV11-3 to TRBJ2-5, with 9 bases identical to TRBD1. This clonotype was sampled from a human donor with classical Hodgkin lymphoma. CDR3 DNA: TGTGCCAGCAGCTCCGGGGACAGGGATGAGACCCAGTACTTC. Protein product: CASSSGDRDETQYF. Looking up the rest from reference TRBV11-3 and TRBJ2-5 gives the full variable domain: EAGVVQSPRYKIIEKKQPVAFWCNPISGHNTLYWYLQNLGQGPELLIRYENEEAVDDSQLPKDRFSAERLKGVDSTLKIQPAELGDSAVYLCASSSGDRDETQYFGPGTRLLVL.